Listed below are T cell receptor beta chains from one sample, sequenced in a study of blood T cells in healthy people across ages. A single record per CDR3 protein comes from TCRdb applying MiXCR to the 5' RACE reads. This table holds more than 900,000 distinct CDR3 sequences, almost 30% found once. In addition, the sample was reused for a study of T cells of mothers and their children.

The specimen sequenced was blood. These receptors were collected from a middle-aged woman in good health. Both conserved end residues are part of each CDR3. A D gene is named only where the DNA matches it firmly. The listing skips clone size in some rows; elsewhere it reads once, few, many or a size class.

TRBV27	-	-	TRBJ2-5	CASSHILGVGKGETQYF	TGTGCCAGCAGTCACATCCTAGGCGTAGGGAAAGGAGAGACCCAGTACTTC
TRBV28	TRBD2	once	TRBJ2-5	CASTEGGRYRETPYF	TGTGCCAGCACGGAGGGAGGGCGGTACAGAGAGACCCCGTACTTC
TRBV11-2	TRBD1	many	TRBJ2-7	CASSSTGTGSYEQYF	TGTGCCAGCAGCTCTACCGGGACAGGGTCCTACGAGCAGTACTTC
TRBV2	TRBD2	-	TRBJ2-2	CASSEPSGGPNTGELFF	TGTGCCAGCAGTGAGCCTAGCGGGGGGCCGAACACCGGGGAGCTGTTTTTT
TRBV27	-	few	TRBJ1-1	CASSLRGSRTEAFF	TGTGCCAGCAGTTTACGGGGCAGTCGCACTGAAGCTTTCTTT
TRBV7-2	-	-	TRBJ2-3	CASRRLGASDTQYF	TGTGCCAGCAGAAGACTAGGGGCATCAGATACGCAGTATTTT
TRBV12-3/TRBV12-4	TRBD1	-	TRBJ2-7	CASTSRDRGYEQYF	TGTGCCAGCACTTCCCGGGACAGGGGTTACGAGCAGTACTTC
TRBV20-1	-	few	TRBJ1-1	CSARDGTGSEAFF	TGCAGTGCTAGAGATGGGACGGGAAGCGAAGCTTTCTTT
TRBV27	TRBD1	-	TRBJ2-2	CASSLFGIRGPGGELFF	TGTGCCAGCAGTTTATTCGGAATAAGGGGGCCGGGCGGGGAGCTGTTTTTT
TRBV20-1	-	few	TRBJ1-5	CSATIGGRGNQPQHF	TGCAGTGCGACAATCGGGGGGCGCGGCAATCAGCCCCAGCATTTT
TRBV28	-	many	TRBJ2-7	CASNSVGGTYEQYF	TGTGCCAGCAACTCGGTAGGGGGGACCTACGAGCAGTACTTC
TRBV7-6	-	many	TRBJ2-5	CASRHGAQETQYF	TGTGCCAGCAGGCACGGGGCCCAAGAGACCCAGTACTTC
TRBV12-3/TRBV12-4	-	many	TRBJ2-5	CASSFRSVQETQYF	TGTGCCAGCAGTTTCCGGTCGGTTCAAGAGACCCAGTACTTC
TRBV5-1	-	few	TRBJ1-1	CASSGELNTEAFF	TGCGCCAGCAGCGGGGAATTGAACACTGAAGCTTTCTTT
TRBV20-1	TRBD1	-	TRBJ1-4	CSARSGTGREKLFF	TGCAGTGCTAGGTCCGGGACAGGGAGGGAAAAACTGTTTTTT
TRBV7-9	-	many	TRBJ2-7	CASSPRSQGYEQYF	TGTGCCAGCAGCCCCCGGTCCCAGGGGTACGAGCAGTACTTC
TRBV4-3	-	few	TRBJ2-7	CASSQVGLKTAKLVQYF	TGCGCCAGCAGCCAAGTGGGATTAAAAACAGCCAAGTTGGTGCAGTACTTC
TRBV10-3	-	many	TRBJ2-1	CAISEGAVNNEQFF	TGTGCCATCAGTGAAGGAGCGGTTAACAATGAGCAGTTCTTC
TRBV20-1	TRBD2	-	TRBJ2-7	CSASVPGGGSYEQYF	TGCAGTGCTAGTGTCCCTGGGGGGGGCTCCTACGAGCAGTACTTC
TRBV5-1	TRBD1	few	TRBJ2-1	CASSYRDRAYNEQFF	TGCGCCAGCAGCTACCGGGACAGGGCCTACAATGAGCAGTTCTTC
TRBV11-2	-	-	TRBJ2-2	CASSLWGSGRANTGELFF	TGTGCCAGCAGCCTCTGGGGTAGTGGCCGGGCGAACACCGGGGAGCTGTTTTTT
TRBV28	-	-	TRBJ2-4	CASSIPTRGLLRSIQYF	TGTGCCAGCAGTATACCCACCCGAGGCTTGCTCCGAAGCATTCAGTACTTC
TRBV7-9	-	many	TRBJ2-1	CASSLDEQFF	TGTGCCAGCAGCTTAGATGAGCAGTTCTTC
TRBV6-5	-	many	TRBJ2-3	CASSYTLKVPQYF	TGTGCCAGCAGTTACACCCTTAAGGTGCCCCAGTATTTT
TRBV12-3/TRBV12-4	-	few	TRBJ2-3	CASSFQGTDTQYF	TGTGCCAGCAGTTTCCAGGGCACAGATACGCAGTATTTT
TRBV20-1	-	few	TRBJ1-2	CSARVPPGNYGYTF	TGCAGTGCTAGAGTTCCCCCAGGGAACTATGGCTACACCTTC
TRBV27	TRBD1	few	TRBJ1-2	CAISLSNRGKGHGYTF	TGTGCCATCAGTTTATCGAACAGGGGTAAAGGCCATGGCTACACCTTC
TRBV19	-	-	TRBJ1-6	CASSMGNSPLHF	TGTGCCAGTAGTATGGGGAATTCACCCCTCCACTTT
TRBV3-1	TRBD2	-	TRBJ2-7	CASSQWGTNGRSSYEQYF	TGTGCCAGCAGCCAGTGGGGGACTAACGGGAGAAGCTCCTACGAGCAGTACTTC
TRBV7-9	-	-	TRBJ2-7	CASSFPGGAEQYF	TGTGCCAGCAGCTTCCCCGGAGGGGCCGAGCAGTACTTC
TRBV3-1	-	-	TRBJ1-6	CASSQGQGYSPLHF	TGTGCCAGCAGCCAGGGGCAGGGATACTCACCCCTCCACTTT
TRBV12-3/TRBV12-4	-	many	TRBJ2-1	CASSSPVGEQFF	TGTGCCAGCAGTTCCCCGGTGGGGGAGCAGTTCTTC
TRBV18	-	-	TRBJ2-6	CTSSPLGAGANVLTF	TGTACCAGCTCACCACTGGGGGCTGGGGCCAACGTCCTGACTTTC
TRBV5-1	-	-	TRBJ1-2	CASSLVGISYGYTF	TGCGCCAGCAGCTTGGTAGGGATCAGCTATGGCTACACCTTC
TRBV7-9	-	few	TRBJ2-1	CASSLASAGVNEQFF	TGTGCCAGCAGCTTAGCGAGTGCAGGAGTCAATGAGCAGTTCTTC
TRBV6-2/TRBV6-3	-	many	TRBJ2-4	CASSYGLATKNIQYF	TGTGCCAGCAGTTACGGGCTAGCGACCAAAAACATTCAGTACTTC
TRBV7-2	TRBD1	-	TRBJ1-1	CASSLDGRGRTEAFF	TGTGCCAGCAGCTTAGACGGCAGGGGGAGGACTGAAGCTTTCTTT
TRBV6-5	-	-	TRBJ2-1	CASSYKGAGEQFF	TGTGCCAGCAGTTACAAGGGGGCGGGGGAGCAGTTCTTC
TRBV18	-	-	TRBJ2-1	CASSPGLRGEQFF	TGTGCCAGCTCACCTGGGCTAAGGGGTGAGCAGTTCTTC
TRBV7-9	TRBD1	many	TRBJ1-4	CASSSGQGREKLFF	TGTGCCAGCAGCTCGGGACAGGGACGGGAAAAACTGTTTTTT
TRBV15	TRBD1	few	TRBJ2-1	CATSVQERGLRDNEQFF	TGTGCCACCAGCGTACAGGAAAGGGGGCTAAGGGACAATGAGCAGTTCTTC
TRBV7-2	TRBD2	few	TRBJ2-7	CASSLGGGAGVEQYF	TGTGCCAGCAGCTTAGGCGGGGGGGCCGGGGTCGAGCAGTACTTC
TRBV5-1	TRBD1	many	TRBJ2-5	CASSWGDRAETQYF	TGCGCCAGCAGCTGGGGGGACAGGGCAGAGACCCAGTACTTC
TRBV27	TRBD1	few	TRBJ1-2	CASSLQRQGKYGYTF	TGTGCCAGCAGTCTCCAGAGACAGGGAAAATATGGCTACACCTTC
TRBV6-5	TRBD1	-	TRBJ2-1	CTSSYYGQGRRNEQFF	TGTACCAGCAGTTATTATGGACAGGGGCGCCGTAATGAGCAGTTCTTC
TRBV14	TRBD2	-	TRBJ2-3	CASSLTSGGQYF	TGTGCCAGCAGCCTTACTAGCGGGGGGCAGTATTTT
TRBV6-4	TRBD2	-	TRBJ2-1	CASSVSSGRGNEQFF	TGTGCCAGCAGTGTATCTAGCGGGAGAGGGAATGAGCAGTTCTTC
TRBV2	-	few	TRBJ2-7	CASSGASRYEQYF	TGTGCCAGCAGTGGCGCGTCCCGCTACGAGCAGTACTTC
TRBV6-5	TRBD1	once	TRBJ1-5	CASSRDRGHNQSQHF	TGTGCCAGCAGCAGGGACAGGGGTCACAATCAGTCCCAGCATTTT
TRBV12-3/TRBV12-4	-	-	TRBJ2-1	CASSLLASFDEQFF	TGTGCCAGCAGTTTACTAGCGAGCTTCGATGAGCAGTTCTTC
TRBV27	-	few	TRBJ1-5	CASSSPPGNSNQPQHF	TGTGCCAGCAGTTCCCCACCGGGGAATAGCAATCAGCCCCAGCATTTT
TRBV28	TRBD1	few	TRBJ2-4	CASSGQDKNIQYF	TGTGCCAGCTCCGGACAGGACAAAAACATTCAGTACTTC
TRBV3-1	-	-	TRBJ2-7	CAGSQGVGGEQYF	TGTGCCGGCAGCCAGGGAGTAGGGGGCGAGCAGTACTTC
TRBV5-6	-	-	TRBJ2-4	CASSFLQGGDIRYF	TGTGCCAGCAGCTTTCTACAGGGAGGAGACATTCGGTACTTC